This is a list of T cell receptor beta chains from one sample in a study of blood T cell repertoires in COVID-19. The repertoire was sequenced with immunoSEQ multiplex PCR; TCRdb's copy has only in-frame clones and lacks some. The table lists 200,000 to 250,000 clones, about 90% of them singletons. What was sequenced was peripheral blood. These receptors all stem from a young woman who had recovered from COVID-19. Each CDR3 is given with its conserved first and last residue. The D gene is left open where the match is weak. Size tells how often a clone was seen (once, few, many) or the class of an expanded clone, and some rows leave it out.

TRBD1,TRBJ2-7,NA,TRBV5-5,CASSLIGTGVWEQYF,TGTGCCAGCAGCTTAATAGGGACAGGGGTCTGGGAGCAGTACTTC
NA,TRBJ1-3,NA,TRBV6-5,CASTQGSVGNTIYF,TGTGCCAGCACTCAGGGATCTGTTGGAAACACCATATATTTT
NA,TRBJ1-2,NA,TRBV6-5,CASSHGGFGYTF,TGTGCCAGCAGTCACGGCGGGTTTGGCTACACCTTC
NA,TRBJ1-5,NA,TRBV19,CASSIWVGAPEGQPQHF,TGTGCCAGTAGTATATGGGTAGGGGCTCCGGAGGGACAGCCCCAGCATTTT
TRBD1,TRBJ1-1,NA,TRBV6-5,CASSYSGQGLTEAFF,TGTGCCAGCAGTTACTCAGGACAGGGGTTGACTGAAGCTTTCTTT
NA,TRBJ2-5,NA,TRBV5-1,CASEEGRKQETQYF,TGCGCCAGCGAGGAGGGAAGGAAACAAGAGACCCAGTACTTC
TRBD1,TRBJ1-4,NA,TRBV7-9,CASSLVGGGEKLFF,TGTGCCAGCAGCCTCGTAGGGGGCGGTGAAAAACTGTTTTTT
NA,TRBJ2-2,NA,TRBV9,CASSTTTNTGELFF,TGTGCCAGCAGCACAACTACCAACACCGGGGAGCTGTTTTTT
NA,TRBJ2-5,NA,TRBV15,CATSRVRQGKETQYF,TGTGCCACCAGCAGAGTCAGGCAGGGCAAAGAGACCCAGTACTTC
TRBD1,TRBJ1-1,NA,TRBV3-1/TRBV3-2,CASSRTGSEAFF,TGTGCCAGCAGCCGGACAGGCTCTGAAGCTTTCTTT
TRBD2,TRBJ2-1,NA,TRBV30,CAWSGRAGGHHNEQFF,TGTGCCTGGAGTGGACGAGCGGGGGGGCACCACAATGAGCAGTTCTTC
TRBD1,TRBJ2-4,NA,TRBV6-5,CASSYFDRAKNIQYF,TGTGCCAGCAGTTACTTTGACAGGGCGAAAAACATTCAGTACTTC
NA,TRBJ2-7,NA,TRBV10-3,CAISVETGAYEQYF,TGTGCCATCAGTGTAGAGACAGGAGCCTACGAGCAGTACTTC
TRBD1,TRBJ2-3,few,TRBV24-1,CATSPSPGTGTDTQYF,TGTGCCACCTCGCCGTCCCCCGGGACAGGCACAGATACGCAGTATTTT
NA,TRBJ1-1,NA,TRBV5-1,CASSQGVPGKRAEAFF,TGCGCCAGCAGTCAAGGCGTCCCGGGGAAAAGGGCTGAAGCTTTCTTT
TRBD1,TRBJ1-1,once,TRBV15,CATSGIDRGLTEAFF,TGTGCCACCAGCGGCATAGACAGGGGGCTCACTGAAGCTTTCTTT
TRBD1,TRBJ2-1,NA,TRBV6-1,CASSEWETGSYNEQFF,TGTGCCAGCAGTGAATGGGAGACAGGGTCTTACAATGAGCAGTTCTTC
NA,TRBJ2-7,NA,TRBV2,CASRGQFTSYEQYF,TGTGCCAGCAGAGGACAGTTCACCTCCTACGAGCAGTACTTC
NA,TRBJ1-5,NA,TRBV15,CATSRGGGASNQPQHF,TGTGCCACCAGCAGAGGGGGAGGGGCGAGCAATCAGCCCCAGCATTTT
TRBD1,TRBJ2-5,NA,TRBV9,CASSAPLQGAQETQYF,TGTGCCAGCAGCGCCCCCCTACAGGGGGCGCAGGAGACCCAGTACTTC
TRBD1,TRBJ1-5,once,TRBV27,CASRDTGGDQPQHF,TGTGCCAGTAGGGATACAGGGGGCGATCAGCCCCAGCATTTT
TRBD2,TRBJ2-3,NA,TRBV19,CASSNSGGAGADTQYF,TGTGCCAGTAGTAATAGCGGGGGGGCTGGGGCAGATACGCAGTATTTT
TRBD2,TRBJ2-1,once,TRBV9,CASSVSSGGASYNEQFF,TGTGCCAGCAGCGTAAGTAGCGGGGGGGCTAGCTACAATGAGCAGTTCTTC
NA,TRBJ2-1,NA,TRBV12-3/TRBV12-4,CASGPGNEQFF,TGTGCCAGCGGGCCAGGGAATGAGCAGTTCTTC
NA,TRBJ1-3,NA,TRBV12-3/TRBV12-4,CASSPNSGNTIYF,TGTGCCAGCAGCCCAAACAGTGGAAACACCATATATTTT
NA,TRBJ1-2,NA,TRBV4-2,CASSQDPGNDGYTF,TGTGCCAGCAGCCAAGATCCGGGTAATGACGGCTACACCTTC
NA,TRBJ1-5,NA,TRBV7-2,CASSEQGGDQPQHF,TGTGCCAGCAGCGAACAGGGAGGGGATCAGCCCCAGCATTTT
NA,TRBJ2-1,NA,TRBV7-6,CASSLVGSSYNEQFF,TGTGCCAGCAGCTTAGTGGGGAGCTCCTACAATGAGCAGTTCTTC
TRBD1,TRBJ2-7,NA,TRBV18,CASSSRQGATDEQYF,TGTGCCAGCTCGTCGAGACAGGGGGCGACGGACGAGCAGTACTTC
TRBD1,TRBJ1-2,NA,TRBV6-2/TRBV6-3,CASSTGQALSGSGGYTF,TGTGCCAGCAGTACTGGACAGGCCTTATCGGGTTCTGGCGGCTACACCTTC